The 22 T cell receptor beta chains listed next were all sequenced from one sample in a study of shared clonotypes between healthy human individuals. Profiled with immunoSEQ multiplex PCR; TCRdb holds only in-frame clones, not every one. This table has 2,100,000 or so clones, about 94% appearing once. The sequenced sample was naive CD4+ T cells sorted from blood. Subset: CD45RA+ positively selected. The receptors shown here come from a man between 18 and 35 years old in good health.

This chain's CDR3 is CASRFTGGGETQYF. The CDR3 DNA sequence: TGTGCCAGCAGGTTCACGGGGGGTGGAGAGACCCAGTACTTC. The chain is built from TRBV27 and TRBJ2-5; 7 nucleotides match TRBD2. Germline CDR1 and CDR2: MNHEY and SMNVEV (reference sequence). After removal of 6 bases from V and 4 bases from J, the junction contained 8 bases not matched to a gene. The CDR3 is made up of 14 amino acids.

The gene calls are TRBV2 and TRBJ2-7, with 9 bases lining up with TRBD2. The germline gives CDR1 SNHLY, CDR2 FYNNEI. There are 14 residues in the CDR3. J was trimmed by 2 bases and V by 8 bases; bases with no gene match: 7. The CDR3 DNA sequence: TGTGCCAGCTGCGAGCGGGAGGCTACCTACGAGCAGTACTTC. This codes for CASCEREATYEQYF.

V gene TRBV19 combines with J gene TRBJ1-1; tentatively, D is TRBD1 (6 bases). V lost 8 bases and J lost 0, with 16 bases in between. The germline CDR1 and CDR2 sequences are LNHDA and SQIVND (reference sequence). There are 15 residues in the CDR3. This CDR3 is CASVQGSTLNTEAFF. The CDR3 DNA reads TGTGCCAGTGTACAGGGCTCTACTCTGAACACTGAAGCTTTCTTT.

The chain joins TRBV29-1 to TRBJ2-5; TRBD1 matches 9 bases. Germline V gene data show CDR1 as SQVTM and CDR2 as ANQGSEA. This CDR3 is 14 amino acids long. V was pared by 7 bases and J by 4 bases, with 10 bases of the junction left unmatched. This CDR3 is CSARPGQGTETQYF. The CDR3 nucleotides read TGCAGCGCTCGGCCGGGACAGGGAACAGAGACCCAGTACTTC.

This sequence joins TRBV5-1 and TRBJ2-5; D gene uncertain. This CDR3 is built from 13 residues. Germline assignment: CDR1 SGHRS and CDR2 YFSETQ. V dropped 4 bases and J dropped 2 bases, with 9 bases sitting between them. The DNA of the CDR3 is TGCGCCAGCAGCCCGACTTATCAAGAGACCCAGTACTTC. Encoded protein: CASSPTYQETQYF.

V is TRBV18 and J is TRBJ2-5; TRBD1 matches at 7 bases. This CDR3 region has 14 residues. With V trimmed by 4 bases and J by 1 base, 3 bases remained unmatched. The germline V gene encodes CDR1 KGHSH and CDR2 LQKENI. CDR3 bases: TGTGCCAGCTCACAGGGACAGAGCCAAGAGACCCAGTACTTC. This translates into CASSQGQSQETQYF.

The CDR3 reads CASSVELAALNEQFF. The DNA for the CDR3 is TGTGCCAGCAGTGTAGAACTAGCGGCCTTAAACGAGCAGTTCTTC. The V call is TRBV2, the J call TRBJ2-1; 8 bases align to TRBD2. The CDR3 is made up of 15 amino acids. CDR1 and CDR2 (germline): SNHLY, FYNNEI. The junction had 12 bases not matched to a gene; V was cut back by 4 bases and J by 10 bases.

The rearrangement joins TRBV10-3 to TRBJ2-2; 7 positions agree with TRBD2. Germline V gene data show CDR1 as ENHRY and CDR2 as SYGVKD. This CDR3 spans 14 amino acids. The trim removed 5 bases at V and 5 bases at J, leaving 5 bases unmatched. CDR3: CAISSSGGTGELFF. The CDR3, as DNA: TGTGCCATCAGTTCTTCCGGGGGGACCGGGGAGCTGTTTTTT.

The chain carries TRBV6-5 and TRBJ1-5; the match to TRBD1 covers 9 bases. The V and J ends lost 5 bases and 9 bases, in that order; junction bases with no gene match: 11. The CDR3 extends over 15 amino acids. Per the germline V gene, CDR1 is MNHEY and CDR2 is SVGAGI. CDR3 nucleotide sequence: TGTGCCAGCAGTACTGGGACAGGGCCCGGAGCGCCCCAGCATTTT. Its protein product is CASSTGTGPGAPQHF.

J is TRBJ2-7 and V is TRBV9; tentative D call: TRBD2 (6 bases). This CDR3 contains 14 residues. V was pared by 2 bases and J by 1 base, with 10 bases between. Germline lookup yields CDR1 SGDLS and CDR2 YYNGEE. The CDR3 sequence is CASSVRGDSYEQYF. The CDR3 DNA reads TGTGCCAGCAGCGTGCGGGGCGATTCCTACGAGCAGTACTTC.

V gene TRBV6-1 combines with J gene TRBJ2-7, with 9 bases matching TRBD2. The trim removed 6 bases at V and 9 bases at J, leaving 9 bases unmatched. This CDR3 spans 13 amino acids. Germline V lookup: CDR1 MNHNS, CDR2 SASEGT. CDR3 DNA: TGTGCCAGCAGAGTGGCTAGCGGGGCGTTGCAGTACTTC. As protein: CASRVASGALQYF.

The V gene is TRBV11-2, the J gene TRBJ2-1, with TRBD1 matching 8 bases. This CDR3 is 13 amino acids long. The junction had 2 bases not matched to a gene; V was cut back by 3 bases and J by 7 bases. The germline V gene encodes CDR1 SGHAT and CDR2 FQNNGV. The CDR3 DNA is TGTGCCAGCAGCTTGAACAGGGGGAATGAGCAGTTCTTC. It specifies CASSLNRGNEQFF.

The chain employs TRBV11-2 and TRBJ2-4, with D uncertain. The germline V and J ends were trimmed by 5 bases and 13 bases, with 18 bases remaining between them. This CDR3 has 13 residues. Germline assignment: CDR1 SGHAT and CDR2 FQNNGV. CDR3 coding DNA: TGTGCCAGCAGCCACGGTCCGGGCGTTGAGCAGTACTTC. This encodes CASSHGPGVEQYF.

The rearrangement uses TRBV5-1 and TRBJ1-5; D gene ambiguous. The CDR3 length is 14 residues. Trimming left V 4 bases short and J 7 bases short, with 15 bases between. Germline CDR1 is SGHRS and CDR2 is YFSETQ. CDR3 nucleotides: TGCGCCAGCAGCGGGCACTTAGTCGGGCAGCCCCAGCATTTT. Translating it yields CASSGHLVGQPQHF.

The chain employs TRBV18 and TRBJ2-7; D ambiguous. Trimming stripped 1 base from V and 6 bases from J, with 13 bases between. The CDR3 loop spans 14 amino acids. Germline V gives CDR1 KGHSH, CDR2 LQKENI. CDR3 in DNA: TGTGCCAGCTCACCACTCCCTAGGCAATCCGAGCAGTACTTC. It is translated as CASSPLPRQSEQYF.

The genes are TRBV2 and TRBJ2-5; no definite D call. Trimming cost V 6 bases and J 2 bases, with 7 bases left between them. The CDR3 covers 12 residues. CDR1 and CDR2 from the germline V gene are SNHLY and FYNNEI. CDR3 region: CASSRSQETQYF. The CDR3 DNA reads TGTGCCAGCAGCAGGTCTCAAGAGACCCAGTACTTC.

This chain uses TRBV29-1 with TRBJ2-3; D possibly uses TRBD1 or TRBD2 (5 bases each). Per the germline V gene, CDR1 is SQVTM and CDR2 is ANQGSEA. V gave up 1 base and J gave up 1 base, with 12 bases separating them. CDR3 size: 15 residues. CDR3 in DNA: TGCAGCGTTGAAGGGGGGAGTTTTGGCACAGATACGCAGTATTTT. Translated, it gives CSVEGGSFGTDTQYF.

The gene calls are TRBV6-6 and TRBJ2-3; D is perhaps TRBD1 (6 bases). V was cut by 4 bases and J by 3 bases, with 8 bases left in between. The germline V gene encodes CDR1 MNHNY and CDR2 SVGAGI (reference sequence). This CDR3 is 13 amino acids long. CDR3 sequence (DNA): TGTGCCAGCAGTTCCAGGGGTACAGATACGCAGTATTTT. Its protein is CASSSRGTDTQYF.

This chain links TRBV2 with TRBJ1-5, with D unclear. The germline V and J ends were trimmed by 9 bases and 0 bases, with 15 bases remaining between them. CDR1 SNHLY and CDR2 FYNNEI come from the germline V gene. CDR3 length equals 15 residues. CDR3 region: CASRGNGYSNQPQHF. The CDR3 nucleotides are TGTGCCAGTCGCGGCAATGGGTATAGCAATCAGCCCCAGCATTTT.

The chain joins TRBV9 to TRBJ2-5; maybe TRBD1 (6 bases). Germline CDR1 is SGDLS and CDR2 is YYNGEE. Deletions cut 3 bases from V and 9 bases from J, with 18 bases between. The CDR3 extends over 14 amino acids. The CDR3 is CASSGTGTRVAQYF. CDR3 coding DNA: TGTGCCAGCAGCGGCACCGGGACAAGGGTGGCCCAGTACTTC.

This clone was counted only a few times. The chain combines TRBV25-1 with TRBJ1-5, with TRBD1 as a possible D gene (5 bases). The germline V and J ends were trimmed by 5 bases and 3 bases, with 8 bases remaining between them. This CDR3 spans 13 amino acids. Germline V gene data show CDR1 as MGHDK and CDR2 as SYGVNS. CDR3 region: CASSSRDNQPQHF. For the CDR3, the DNA is TGTGCCAGCAGTTCCAGGGACAATCAGCCCCAGCATTTT.

The chain uses TRBV6-4 and TRBJ1-4; D is possibly TRBD1 (5 bases). CDR1 and CDR2 (germline): MRHNA, SNTAGT. The V end was cut by 7 bases, the J end by 8 bases, with 23 bases between. CDR3 length: 16 residues. The chain's CDR3 is CASKVTAGGSWEKLFF. In DNA form, the CDR3 reads TGTGCCAGCAAAGTGACAGCGGGAGGTAGTTGGGAAAAACTGTTTTTT.